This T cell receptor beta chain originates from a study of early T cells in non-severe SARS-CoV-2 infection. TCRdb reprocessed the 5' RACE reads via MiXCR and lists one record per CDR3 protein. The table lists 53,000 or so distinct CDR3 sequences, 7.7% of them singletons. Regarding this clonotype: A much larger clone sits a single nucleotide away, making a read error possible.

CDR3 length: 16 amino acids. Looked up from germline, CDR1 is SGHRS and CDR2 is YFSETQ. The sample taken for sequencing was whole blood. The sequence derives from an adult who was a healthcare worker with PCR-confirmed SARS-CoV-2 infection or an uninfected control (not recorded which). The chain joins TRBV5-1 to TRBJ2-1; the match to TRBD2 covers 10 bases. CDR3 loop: CSSRPALAGVYNEQFF. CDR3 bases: TGCTCCAGCAGACCTGCTCTAGCGGGGGTCTACAATGAGCAGTTCTTC.